These 3 T cell receptor beta chains share one sample of origin, sequenced in a study of cytomegalovirus exposure and HLA in healthy donors. It was with 60 Vbeta and 13 Jbeta primers that the PCR ran. Here immunoSEQ multiplex PCR was the method, and the copy in TCRdb shows in-frame clones only, minus some. The sample records roughly 150,000 clones, roughly 85% being singletons. The source material was PBMCs. The receptors shown here come from a male donor in good health and CMV-seronegative.

This clone appeared once. Here the CDR3 reads CAWSVRGGGQPQHF. DNA for the CDR3: TGTGCCTGGAGTGTACGCGGGGGGGGTCAGCCCCAGCATTTT. The genes are TRBV30 and TRBJ1-5; D is perhaps TRBD1 (5 bases). The CDR3 sequence is 14 residues long. V was shortened by 0 bases and J by 6 bases, with 12 bases between the two germline ends. Germline loops: CDR1 GTSNPN, CDR2 SVGIG (reference sequence).

Written as DNA, the CDR3 is TGTGCCTGGAGTGTCTATCGGGAGGGAAAGCAGTTCTTC. Its translation is CAWSVYREGKQFF. V gene TRBV30 combines with J gene TRBJ2-1, with 8 bases that match TRBD2. The junction had 6 bases not matched to a gene; V was cut back by 0 bases and J by 11 bases. The CDR3 loop spans 13 amino acids. Per the germline V gene, CDR1 is GTSNPN and CDR2 is SVGIG (reference sequence).

V is TRBV2 and J is TRBJ1-2; D is possibly TRBD1 (6 bases). V lost 6 bases and J lost 4, with 15 bases in between. CDR1 is SNHLY, CDR2 FYNNEI, per germline. This CDR3 region has 14 residues. DNA for the CDR3: TGTGCCAGCAGGGACAGACAGATCTTCTATGGCTACACCTTC. This translates into CASRDRQIFYGYTF.